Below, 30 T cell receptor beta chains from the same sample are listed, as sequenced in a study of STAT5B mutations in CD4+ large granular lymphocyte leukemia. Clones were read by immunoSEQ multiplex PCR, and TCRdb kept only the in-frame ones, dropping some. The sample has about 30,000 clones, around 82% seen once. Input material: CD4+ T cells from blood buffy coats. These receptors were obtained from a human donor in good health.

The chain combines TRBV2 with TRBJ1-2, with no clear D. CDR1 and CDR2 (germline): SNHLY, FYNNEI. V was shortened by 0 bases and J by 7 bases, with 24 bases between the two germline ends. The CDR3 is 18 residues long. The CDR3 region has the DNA TGTGCCAGCAGTGAAGCAGGCTCTGGGAGGCTGAGTTATCGTGGCTACACCTTC. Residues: CASSEAGSGRLSYRGYTF.

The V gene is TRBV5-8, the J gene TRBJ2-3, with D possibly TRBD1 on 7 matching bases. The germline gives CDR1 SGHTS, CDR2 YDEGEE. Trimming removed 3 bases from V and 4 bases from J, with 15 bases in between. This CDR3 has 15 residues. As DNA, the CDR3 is TGTGCCAGCAGCTATAGCCCCAGGGGGGCAGATACGCAGTATTTT. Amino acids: CASSYSPRGADTQYF. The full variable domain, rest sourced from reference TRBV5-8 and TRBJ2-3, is EAGVTQSPTHLIKTRGQQATLRCSPISGHTSVYWYQQALGLGLQFLLWYDEGEERNRGNFPPRFSGRQFPNYSSELNVNALELEDSALYLCASSYSPRGADTQYFGPGTRLTVL.

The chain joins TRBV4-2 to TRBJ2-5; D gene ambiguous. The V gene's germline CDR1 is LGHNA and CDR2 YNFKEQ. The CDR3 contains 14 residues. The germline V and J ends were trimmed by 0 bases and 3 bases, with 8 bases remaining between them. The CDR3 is CASSQETVKETQYF. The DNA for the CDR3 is TGTGCCAGCAGCCAAGAAACAGTTAAAGAGACCCAGTACTTC.

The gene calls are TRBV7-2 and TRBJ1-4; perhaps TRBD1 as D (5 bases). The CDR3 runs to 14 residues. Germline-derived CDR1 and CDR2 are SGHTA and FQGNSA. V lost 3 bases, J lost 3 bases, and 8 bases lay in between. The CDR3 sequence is CASSFQGSNEKLFF. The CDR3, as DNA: TGTGCCAGCAGCTTCCAGGGTTCTAATGAAAAACTGTTTTTT.

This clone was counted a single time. The CDR3 loop is CASSDRGRWEQYF. CDR3 nucleotides: TGTGCCAGCAGTGACAGGGGGCGATGGGAGCAGTACTTC. The V gene is TRBV27, the J gene TRBJ2-7, with 10 bases aligning to TRBD1. Per germline, CDR1 MNHEY and CDR2 SMNVEV (reference sequence). V shed 5 bases and J 7 bases; nucleotides not matched to a gene: 5. CDR3 length: 13 residues.

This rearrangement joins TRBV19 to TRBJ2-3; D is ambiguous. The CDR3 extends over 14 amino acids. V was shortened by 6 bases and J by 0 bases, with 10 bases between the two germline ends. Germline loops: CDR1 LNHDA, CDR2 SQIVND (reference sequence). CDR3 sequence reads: CASSPGRSTDTQYF. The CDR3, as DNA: TGTGCCAGTAGCCCCGGGCGGAGCACAGATACGCAGTATTTT.

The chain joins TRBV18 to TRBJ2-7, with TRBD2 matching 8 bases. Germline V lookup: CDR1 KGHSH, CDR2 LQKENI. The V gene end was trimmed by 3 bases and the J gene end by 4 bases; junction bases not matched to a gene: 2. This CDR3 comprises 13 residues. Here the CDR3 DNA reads TGTGCCAGCTCACCCGGGGGGGGGTACGAGCAGTACTTC. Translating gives CASSPGGGYEQYF.

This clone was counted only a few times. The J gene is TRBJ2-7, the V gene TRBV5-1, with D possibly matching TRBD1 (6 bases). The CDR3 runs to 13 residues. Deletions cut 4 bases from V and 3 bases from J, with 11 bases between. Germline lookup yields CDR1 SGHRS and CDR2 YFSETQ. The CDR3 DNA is TGCGCCAGCAGCCGATGGACAGACTACGAGCAGTACTTC. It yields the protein CASSRWTDYEQYF.

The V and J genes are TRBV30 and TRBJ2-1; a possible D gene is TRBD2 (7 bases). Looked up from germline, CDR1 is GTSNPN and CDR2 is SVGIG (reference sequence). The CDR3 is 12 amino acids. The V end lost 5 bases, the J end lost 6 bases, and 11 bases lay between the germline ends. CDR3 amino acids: CAWGGARNEQFF. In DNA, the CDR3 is TGTGCCTGGGGGGGGGCTCGCAATGAGCAGTTCTTC.

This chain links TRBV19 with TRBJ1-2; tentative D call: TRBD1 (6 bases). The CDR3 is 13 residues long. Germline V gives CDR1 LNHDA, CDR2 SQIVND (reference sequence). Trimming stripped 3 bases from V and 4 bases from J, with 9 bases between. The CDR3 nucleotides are TGTGCCAGTAGTATCGGACAGCCCTATGGCTACACCTTC. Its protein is CASSIGQPYGYTF.

The CDR3 DNA is TGTGCCAGCAGCTTGGATGCAGTCTTCAACTATGGCTACACCTTC. Translation gives CASSLDAVFNYGYTF. The V gene is TRBV5-5, the J gene TRBJ1-2; no clear D gene. Germline CDR1 reads SGHKS; CDR2 reads YYEKEE (reference sequence). The CDR3 has 15 residues. Trimming shortened V by 0 bases and J by 2 bases, and 11 bases separated the two germline ends.

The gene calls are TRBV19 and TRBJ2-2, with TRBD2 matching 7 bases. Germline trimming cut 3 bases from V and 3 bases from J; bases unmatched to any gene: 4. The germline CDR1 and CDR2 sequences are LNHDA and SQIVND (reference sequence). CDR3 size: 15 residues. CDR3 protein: CASSIVGRDTGELFF. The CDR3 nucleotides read TGTGCCAGTAGTATTGTAGGGAGGGACACCGGGGAGCTGTTTTTT.

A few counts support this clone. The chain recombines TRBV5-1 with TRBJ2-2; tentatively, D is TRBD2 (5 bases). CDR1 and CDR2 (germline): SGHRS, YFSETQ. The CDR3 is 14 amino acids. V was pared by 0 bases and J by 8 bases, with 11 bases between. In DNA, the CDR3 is TGCGCCAGCAGCTTGGTTACCGGGGATGGGGAGCTGTTTTTT. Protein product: CASSLVTGDGELFF.

The CDR3 DNA reads TGTGCCAGCAGCTTAGTTGGCAATGAGCAGTTCTTC. Amino acids: CASSLVGNEQFF. V and J are TRBV7-2 and TRBJ2-1, with unresolved D. Germline assignment: CDR1 SGHTA and CDR2 FQGNSA. The CDR3 length is 12 residues. The germline V and J ends were trimmed by 1 base and 6 bases, with 4 bases remaining between them.

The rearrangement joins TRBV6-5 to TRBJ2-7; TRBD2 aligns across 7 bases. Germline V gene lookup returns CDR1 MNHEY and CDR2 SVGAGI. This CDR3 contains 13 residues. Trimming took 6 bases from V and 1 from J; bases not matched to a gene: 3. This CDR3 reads CASSLGLSYEQYF. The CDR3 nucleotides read TGTGCCAGCAGCTTGGGACTATCCTACGAGCAGTACTTC.

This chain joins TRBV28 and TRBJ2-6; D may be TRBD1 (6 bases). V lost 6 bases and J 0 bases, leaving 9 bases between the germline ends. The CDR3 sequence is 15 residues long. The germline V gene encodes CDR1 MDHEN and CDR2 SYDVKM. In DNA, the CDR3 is TGTGCCAGCAGGGACAGTTCCTCTGGGGCCAACGTCCTGACTTTC. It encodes CASRDSSSGANVLTF.

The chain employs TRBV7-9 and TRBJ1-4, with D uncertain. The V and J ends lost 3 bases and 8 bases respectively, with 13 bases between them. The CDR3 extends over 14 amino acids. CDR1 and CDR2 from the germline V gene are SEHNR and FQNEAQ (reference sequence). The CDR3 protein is CASSLVSGREKLFF. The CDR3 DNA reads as TGTGCCAGCAGCTTGGTTTCAGGCCGGGAAAAACTGTTTTTT.

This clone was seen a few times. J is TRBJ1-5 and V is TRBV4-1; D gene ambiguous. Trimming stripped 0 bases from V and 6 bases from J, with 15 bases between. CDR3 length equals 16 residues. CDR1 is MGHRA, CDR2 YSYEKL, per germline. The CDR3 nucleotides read TGCGCCAGCAGCCAAGATCTTTCCGTAGCGGGTCAGCCCCAGCATTTT. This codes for CASSQDLSVAGQPQHF.

The CDR3 is CASSPRTTNEKLFF. The DNA of the CDR3 is TGTGCCAGCTCACCGCGAACAACTAATGAAAAACTGTTTTTT. This chain links TRBV18 with TRBJ1-4; no clear D gene. The V end lost 3 bases, the J end lost 0 bases, and 5 bases lay between the germline ends. Germline loops: CDR1 KGHSH, CDR2 LQKENI. This CDR3 contains 14 residues.

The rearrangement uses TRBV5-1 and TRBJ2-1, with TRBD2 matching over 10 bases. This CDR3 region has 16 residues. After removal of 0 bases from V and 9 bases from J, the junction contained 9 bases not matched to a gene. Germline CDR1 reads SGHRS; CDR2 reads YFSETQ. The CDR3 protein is CASSLAGSGGASEQFF. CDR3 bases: TGCGCCAGCAGCTTGGCCGGAAGCGGGGGGGCCAGTGAGCAGTTCTTC.

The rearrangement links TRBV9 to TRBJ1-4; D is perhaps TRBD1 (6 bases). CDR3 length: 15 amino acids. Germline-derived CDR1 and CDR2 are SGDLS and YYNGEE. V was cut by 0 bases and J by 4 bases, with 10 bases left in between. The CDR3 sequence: CASSVGTASNEKLFF. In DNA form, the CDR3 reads TGTGCCAGCAGCGTAGGGACAGCAAGTAATGAAAAACTGTTTTTT.

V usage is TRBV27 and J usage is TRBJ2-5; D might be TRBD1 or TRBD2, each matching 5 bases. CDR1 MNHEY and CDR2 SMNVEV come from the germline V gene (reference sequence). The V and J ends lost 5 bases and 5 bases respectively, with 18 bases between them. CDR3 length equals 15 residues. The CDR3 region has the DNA TGTGCCAGCAGTCTTCGGGGCCTAGCCCAGGAGACCCAGTACTTC. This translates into CASSLRGLAQETQYF.

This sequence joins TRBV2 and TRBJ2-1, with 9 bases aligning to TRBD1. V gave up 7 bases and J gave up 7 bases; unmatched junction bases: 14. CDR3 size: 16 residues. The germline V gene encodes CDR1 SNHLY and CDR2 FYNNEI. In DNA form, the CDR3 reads TGTGCCAGCACTCGAATTGGGACAGGGATAGGGAATGAGCAGTTCTTC. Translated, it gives CASTRIGTGIGNEQFF.

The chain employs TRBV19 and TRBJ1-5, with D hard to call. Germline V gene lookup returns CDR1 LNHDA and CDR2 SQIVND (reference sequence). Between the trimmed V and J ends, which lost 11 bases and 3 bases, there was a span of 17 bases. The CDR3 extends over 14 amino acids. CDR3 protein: CASKGASNNQPQHF. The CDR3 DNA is TGTGCCTCAAAGGGCGCTTCCAACAATCAGCCCCAGCATTTT.

CDR3 amino acids: CASAGYENTEAFF. The CDR3 DNA is TGTGCCAGCGCTGGATACGAGAACACTGAAGCTTTCTTT. This rearrangement joins TRBV2 to TRBJ1-1; the D is unclear. Germline V gene data show CDR1 as SNHLY and CDR2 as FYNNEI. The CDR3 consists of 13 residues. The germline V and J ends were trimmed by 8 bases and 1 base, with 11 bases remaining between them.

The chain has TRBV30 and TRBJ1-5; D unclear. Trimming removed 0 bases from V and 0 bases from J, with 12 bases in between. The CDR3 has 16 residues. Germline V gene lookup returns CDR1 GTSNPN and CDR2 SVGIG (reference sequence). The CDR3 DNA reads TGTGCCTGGAGTGTGGACCCTCAGCATAGCAATCAGCCCCAGCATTTT. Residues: CAWSVDPQHSNQPQHF.

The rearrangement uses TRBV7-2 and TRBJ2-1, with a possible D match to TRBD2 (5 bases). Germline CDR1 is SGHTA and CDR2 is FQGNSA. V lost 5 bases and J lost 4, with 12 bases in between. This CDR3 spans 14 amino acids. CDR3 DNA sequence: TGTGCCAGCAGCCCCGGACTGGTATACAATGAGCAGTTCTTC. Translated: CASSPGLVYNEQFF.

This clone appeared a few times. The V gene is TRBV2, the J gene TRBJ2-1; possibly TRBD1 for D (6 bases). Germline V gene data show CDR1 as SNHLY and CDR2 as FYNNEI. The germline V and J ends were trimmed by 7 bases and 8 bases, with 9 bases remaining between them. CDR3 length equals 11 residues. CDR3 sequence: CASKGVYEQFF. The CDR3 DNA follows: TGTGCCAGCAAGGGGGTATATGAGCAGTTCTTC.

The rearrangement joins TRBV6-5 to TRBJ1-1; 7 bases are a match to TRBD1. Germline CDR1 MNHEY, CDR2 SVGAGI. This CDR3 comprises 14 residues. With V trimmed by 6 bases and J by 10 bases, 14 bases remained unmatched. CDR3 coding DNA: TGTGCCAGCAGGACCAGACAGGGTCGAGAGGTAGCTTTCTTT. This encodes CASRTRQGREVAFF.

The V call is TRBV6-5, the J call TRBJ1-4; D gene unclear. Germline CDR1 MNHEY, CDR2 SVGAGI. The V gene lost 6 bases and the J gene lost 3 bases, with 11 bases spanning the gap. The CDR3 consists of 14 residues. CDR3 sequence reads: CASRRGSANEKLFF. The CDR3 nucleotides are TGTGCCAGCAGGCGGGGAAGTGCTAATGAAAAACTGTTTTTT.